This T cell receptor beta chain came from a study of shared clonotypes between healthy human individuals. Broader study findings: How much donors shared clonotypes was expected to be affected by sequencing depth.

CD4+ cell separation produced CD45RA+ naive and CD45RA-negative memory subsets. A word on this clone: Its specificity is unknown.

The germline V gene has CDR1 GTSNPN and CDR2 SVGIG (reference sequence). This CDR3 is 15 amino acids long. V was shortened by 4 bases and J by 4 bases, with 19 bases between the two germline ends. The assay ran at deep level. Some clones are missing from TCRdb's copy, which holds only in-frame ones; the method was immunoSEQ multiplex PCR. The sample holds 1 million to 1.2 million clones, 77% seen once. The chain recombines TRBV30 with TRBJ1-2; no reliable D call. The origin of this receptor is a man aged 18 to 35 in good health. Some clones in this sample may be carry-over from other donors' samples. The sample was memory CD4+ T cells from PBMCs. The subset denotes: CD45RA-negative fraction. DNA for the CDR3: TGTGCCTGGATGAAGTGGGAAACCCGGAGCTATGGCTACACCTTC. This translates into CAWMKWETRSYGYTF.